The rows below give T cell receptor beta chains drawn from one sample of a study of blood T cells in healthy people across ages. MiXCR was run by TCRdb on the 5' RACE reads, yielding one entry per CDR3 protein. The repertoire consists of some 1 million distinct CDR3 sequences, with 40% to 55% occurring once and the leading ten covering approximately 19%. The sample consisted of blood. These receptors came from a woman in her sixties in good health. Each CDR3 is given with its conserved first and last residue. A D gene is named only where the DNA matches it firmly. Expanded clones get a size class; other rows say once, few or many, or leave the size out.

- - TRBJ1-1 TRBV2 TGTGCCAACGGCGCCGATATGAACACTGAAGCTTTCTTT CANGADMNTEAFF
- - TRBJ2-3 TRBV10-3 TGTGCCATCTCAACCGAGGGGCGCCCCGTAGATACGCAGTATTTT CAISTEGRPVDTQYF
TRBD2 - TRBJ2-7 TRBV5-1 TGCGCCAGCAGCACAGCGGGGGGGCCAGGCGAGCAGTACTTC CASSTAGGPGEQYF
- few TRBJ1-4 TRBV4-2 TGTGCCAGCAGCCAGCCCTGGGGGGATGAAAAACTGTTTTTT CASSQPWGDEKLFF
- once TRBJ2-5 TRBV20-1 TGCAGTGCTAGAGGGGGCGCAGGACTAATCCAAGAGACCCAGTACTTC CSARGGAGLIQETQYF
- - TRBJ1-2 TRBV12-3/TRBV12-4 TGTGCCAGCAGTTTAGCGCCGTTTGATGGCTACACCTTC CASSLAPFDGYTF
- - TRBJ1-2 TRBV6-2/TRBV6-3 TGTGCCAGCAGACCGACCGGGGTGCGTTGGGGCTACACCTTC CASRPTGVRWGYTF
TRBD1 many TRBJ2-3 TRBV5-1 TGCGCCAGCAGCGCCCAGGGGGCCGCTGTCGGTACGCAGTATTTT CASSAQGAAVGTQYF
TRBD1 - TRBJ2-1 TRBV7-2 TGTGCCAGCAGCCGACAGGGGGGGAAGGGGACGAATGAGCAGTTCTTC CASSRQGGKGTNEQFF
- few TRBJ2-7 TRBV5-1 TGCGCCAGCAGCATGACAGAAAATTACGAGCAGTACTTC CASSMTENYEQYF
TRBD2 - TRBJ2-5 TRBV3-1 TGTGCCAGCAGCCAACAACGGACTAGCGGGAGTCTGAATGAGCAGTACTTC CASSQQRTSGSLNEQYF
TRBD2 few TRBJ2-1 TRBV7-9 TGTGCCAGCAGTCTTTTCGGGGCGGGAGGGCCAGGTAGCCATGAGCAGTTCTTC CASSLFGAGGPGSHEQFF
TRBD2 - TRBJ2-3 TRBV9 TGTGCCAGCAGCCCGGGACTAGCGGGAGGGGGGAGATACGCGTATTTT CASSPGLAGGGRYAYF
TRBD1 - TRBJ1-1 TRBV6-1 TGTGCCAGCATACTTGGACAGGCGAACACTGAAGCTTTCTTT CASILGQANTEAFF
- few TRBJ2-1 TRBV6-5 TGTGCCAGCAGTGCCCGTCGACCAGGCAATGAGCAGTTCTTC CASSARRPGNEQFF
- few TRBJ2-1 TRBV15 TGTGCCACCAGGGAAGACTGGAGAGAGCAGTTCTTC CATREDWREQFF
- few TRBJ2-7 TRBV25-1 TGTGCCAGCAGTGGTCCCCCGGCGGGCTACGAGCAGTACTTC CASSGPPAGYEQYF
TRBD2 - TRBJ2-1 TRBV3-1 TGTGCCAGCAGCCAGGTAGCGGGAGTGAAGTCGAATGAGCAGTTCTTC CASSQVAGVKSNEQFF
TRBD2 few TRBJ2-2 TRBV6-1 TGTGCCAGCATACTTGGGGCTAGCGGAATTGCGAACACCGGGGAGCTGTTTTTT CASILGASGIANTGELFF
TRBD1 - TRBJ1-1 TRBV29-1 TGCAGCGTTGAAGGACAGGGACCTTTTACTGAAGCTTTCTTT CSVEGQGPFTEAFF
- - TRBJ2-7 TRBV11-2 TGTGCCAGCAGGTCTTTGATAGGGCCTTACGAGCAGTACTTC CASRSLIGPYEQYF
TRBD1 - TRBJ1-2 TRBV6-5 TGTGCCGGCAGTTACCGGAACTGGCGGGACAGGGGGCCTATTAACTATGGCTACACCTTC CAGSYRNWRDRGPINYGYTF
- - TRBJ2-5 TRBV7-9 TGTGCCAGCAGCTTACGTGGGGCCCGGGAGACCCAGTACTTC CASSLRGARETQYF
- - TRBJ2-3 TRBV27 TGTGCCACCGGGCGACGGGCAGATACGCAGTATTTT CATGRRADTQYF
- - TRBJ2-3 TRBV9 TGTGCCAGCAGCACTATGCCCGCAGGGAACACAGATACGCAGTATTTT CASSTMPAGNTDTQYF
- - TRBJ2-6 TRBV20-1 TGCAGCGCTAGACGACCAGTCTTCTCTGGGGCCAACGTCCTGACTTTC CSARRPVFSGANVLTF
- - TRBJ2-3 TRBV14 TGTGCCAGCAGCCAAGGGAAAGATACGCAGTATTTT CASSQGKDTQYF
TRBD1 - TRBJ2-1 TRBV6-6 TGTGCCAGCAGTTACTCGTCCCAGGGGGCGAATGAGCAGTTCTTC CASSYSSQGANEQFF
- once TRBJ2-7 TRBV20-1 TGCAGCGCTGCCACCGGACTCAGCTACGAGCAGTACTTC CSAATGLSYEQYF
- - TRBJ2-2 TRBV7-2 TGTGCCAGCAGCTTAAAGTCTACCGGGGAGCTGTTTTTT CASSLKSTGELFF
TRBD1 - TRBJ2-7 TRBV28 TGTGCCAGCAGGAAACAGGGGGCGCGCTACGAGCAGTACTTC CASRKQGARYEQYF
TRBD1 few TRBJ2-7 TRBV20-1 TGCAGTGCTTCCCCCTGGGACAGGGGGACCAATGAGCAGTACTTC CSASPWDRGTNEQYF
TRBD2 few TRBJ2-1 TRBV7-6 TGTGCCAGCAGCTTAGGACTAGCGGGCCACAATGAGCAGTTCTTC CASSLGLAGHNEQFF
TRBD1 - TRBJ1-2 TRBV28 TGTGCCAGCTCGACGCTCGGGCAGGGGGTATACTATGGCTACACCTTC CASSTLGQGVYYGYTF